The rows below give T cell receptor beta chains drawn from one sample of a study of blood T cell repertoires in COVID-19. Using immunoSEQ multiplex PCR, the repertoire was profiled, and TCRdb retains in-frame clones only, with some absent. The repertoire includes some 320,000 clones, around 90% of them detected once, and approximately 5.2% sits in the top ten. The material sequenced was PBMCs or T cells enriched from blood (not recorded which). The receptors derive from a man aged 60 to 75 who had recovered from COVID-19. CDR3s include the opening cysteine and the closing phenylalanine or tryptophan. D genes are given only for firm matches. Expanded clones are given a class, and other clones once, few, many or no size at all.

NA | NA | TRBJ1-2 | TRBV14 | CASSQDLLHGYTF | TGTGCCAGCAGCCAAGACCTCCTCCATGGCTACACCTTC
NA | NA | TRBJ1-2 | TRBV12-3/TRBV12-4 | CASSLGGRGYTF | TGTGCCAGCAGTTTGGGGGGGCGCGGCTACACCTTC
NA | NA | TRBJ2-1 | TRBV3-1/TRBV3-2 | CASSHSGSYNEQFF | TGTGCCAGCAGCCATAGCGGCTCCTACAATGAGCAGTTCTTC
NA | TRBD2 | TRBJ2-2 | TRBV6-1 | CASSEALREGRSTGELFF | TGTGCCAGCAGTGAAGCGCTTCGGGAGGGGAGGTCCACCGGGGAGCTGTTTTTT
NA | TRBD1 | TRBJ1-1 | TRBV2 | CASMADRMNTEAFF | TGTGCCAGCATGGCGGACAGGATGAACACTGAAGCTTTCTTT
NA | NA | TRBJ2-1 | TRBV24-1 | CATSDSAEPSYNEQFF | TGTGCCACCAGTGATTCGGCGGAGCCCTCCTACAATGAGCAGTTCTTC
NA | TRBD1 | TRBJ2-7 | TRBV27 | CASSQLQGAEYF | TGTGCCAGCAGCCAACTCCAGGGGGCGGAGTACTTC
NA | TRBD1 | TRBJ2-7 | TRBV5-1 | CASSLEQGPAYEQYF | TGCGCCAGCAGCTTGGAACAGGGGCCAGCCTACGAGCAGTACTTC
NA | NA | TRBJ2-7 | TRBV14 | CASSQVSSEQYF | TGTGCCAGCAGCCAAGTGTCTAGCGAGCAGTACTTC
NA | NA | TRBJ1-1 | TRBV20-1 | CSQGVNTEAFF | TGCAGTCAAGGGGTGAACACTGAAGCTTTCTTT
NA | TRBD1 | TRBJ2-7 | TRBV7-6 | CASSLGPGGASYEQYF | TGTGCCAGCAGCTTAGGTCCAGGGGGCGCGTCCTACGAGCAGTACTTC
NA | NA | TRBJ1-6 | TRBV27 | CASSRENSPLHF | TGTGCCAGCAGTAGAGAAAATTCACCCCTCCACTTT
NA | TRBD1 | TRBJ2-7 | TRBV11-3 | CASSPPSFDPGTVGYEQYF | TGTGCCAGCAGCCCACCTTCATTCGATCCCGGGACAGTCGGCTATGAGCAGTACTTC
NA | NA | TRBJ1-2 | TRBV7-3 | CASSYRDGVGYTF | TGTGCCAGCAGTTATAGAGACGGGGTGGGCTACACCTTC
NA | NA | TRBJ1-2 | TRBV28 | CASSLPDSLPWGYTF | TGTGCCAGCAGTTTACCCGACAGCCTGCCGTGGGGCTACACCTTC
NA | NA | TRBJ1-1 | TRBV6-6 | CASSQEAFF | TGTGCCAGCAGCCAGGAAGCTTTCTTT
once | NA | TRBJ2-7 | TRBV21-1 | CASGYRHRDKSYEQYF | TGTGCCAGCGGATACAGGCACCGGGACAAATCCTACGAGCAGTACTTC
NA | NA | TRBJ1-1 | TRBV28 | CASSSSQGSEAFF | TGTGCCAGCAGTTCGTCACAGGGCTCTGAAGCTTTCTTT
once | TRBD2 | TRBJ2-1 | TRBV7-9 | CASSFSTGGLYNEQFF | TGTGCCAGCAGCTTTAGTACGGGGGGATTGTACAATGAGCAGTTCTTC
NA | TRBD1 | TRBJ1-6 | TRBV18 | CASSSFLRDRASGFHF | TGTGCCAGCTCATCGTTCCTCCGGGACAGGGCCTCCGGGTTCCACTTT
NA | TRBD2 | TRBJ2-1 | TRBV5-1 | CASSIAGASYNEQFF | TGCGCCAGCAGCATAGCGGGGGCATCCTACAATGAGCAGTTCTTC
NA | TRBD2 | TRBJ2-3 | TRBV7-9 | CASSPLVSGITDTQYF | TGTGCCAGCAGCCCCCTGGTAAGCGGGATCACAGATACGCAGTATTTT
NA | TRBD1 | TRBJ2-5 | TRBV6-6 | CASRAQGTGETQYF | TGTGCCAGCAGGGCACAGGGGACGGGAGAGACCCAGTACTTC
NA | TRBD1 | TRBJ2-3 | TRBV7-2 | CASSPNTGGRTDTQYF | TGTGCCAGCAGCCCAAACACAGGGGGCCGGACAGATACGCAGTATTTT
NA | TRBD1 | TRBJ1-5 | TRBV28 | CASSLGGTGLNQPQHF | TGTGCCAGCAGTTTGGGGGGGACAGGTCTCAATCAGCCCCAGCATTTT
few | TRBD1 | TRBJ1-4 | TRBV18 | CASSPPRDSNEKLFF | TGTGCCAGCTCACCACCGAGGGACAGTAATGAAAAACTGTTTTTT
NA | NA | TRBJ2-3 | TRBV6-5 | CASSFTDSLPDTQYF | TGTGCCAGCAGTTTCACGGACAGCCTGCCAGATACGCAGTATTTT
NA | TRBD2 | TRBJ2-7 | TRBV9 | CASSAGTSGIYEQYF | TGTGCCAGCAGCGCCGGGACTAGCGGGATCTACGAGCAGTACTTC